This T cell receptor beta chain was recorded in a study of CD8 T cells in ankylosing spondylitis. Study results and limitations: Made up of about eight highly homologous variants, a TCR beta motif appeared characteristic of ankylosing spondylitis blood. In peripheral blood, disease-linked CD8+ clones occurred at relatively low frequencies. In reactive arthritis synovial fluid and blood, some motif variants had been reported before. Within matched ankylosing spondylitis synovial fluid, disease-linked clones were reportedly significantly enriched.

In making TCR beta libraries, quantitative 5'-RACE with molecular barcodes was used. TCRdb independently ran MiXCR on the 5' RACE reads; one entry per CDR3 protein. The sample holds more than 600,000 distinct CDR3 sequences, about 20% seen once. On this clonotype: The antigen is not known.

Trimming left V 0 bases short and J 6 bases short, with 7 bases between. The CDR3 extends over 12 amino acids. Germline V gives CDR1 SGDLS, CDR2 YYNGEE. This chain joins TRBV9 and TRBJ2-7; D tentatively reads TRBD1 or TRBD2 (5 bases each). This sequence originates from a male donor with ankylosing spondylitis. Sequenced input: blood, either unsorted or a sorted T cell fraction (not recorded which). CDR3 DNA: TGTGCCAGCAGCGTAGGGGACGGCGAGCAGTACTTC. This sequence encodes CASSVGDGEQYF. Drawing the rest from reference TRBV9 and TRBJ2-7, the complete variable domain is DSGVTQTPKHLITATGQRVTLRCSPRSGDLSVYWYQQSLDQGLQFLIQYYNGEERAKGNILERFSAQQFPDLHSELNLSSLELGDSALYFCASSVGDGEQYFGPGTRLTVT.